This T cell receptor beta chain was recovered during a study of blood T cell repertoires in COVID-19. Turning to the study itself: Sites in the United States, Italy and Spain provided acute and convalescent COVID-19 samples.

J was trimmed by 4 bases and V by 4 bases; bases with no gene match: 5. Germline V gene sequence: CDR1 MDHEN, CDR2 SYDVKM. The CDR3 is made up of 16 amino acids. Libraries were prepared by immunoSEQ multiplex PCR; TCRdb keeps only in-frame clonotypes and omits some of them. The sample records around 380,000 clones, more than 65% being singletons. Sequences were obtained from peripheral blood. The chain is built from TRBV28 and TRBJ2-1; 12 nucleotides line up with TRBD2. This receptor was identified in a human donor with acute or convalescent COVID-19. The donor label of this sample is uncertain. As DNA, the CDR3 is TGTGCCAGCAGTTCCCCGGGACTAGCGGGTTACAATGAGCAGTTCTTC. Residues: CASSSPGLAGYNEQFF.